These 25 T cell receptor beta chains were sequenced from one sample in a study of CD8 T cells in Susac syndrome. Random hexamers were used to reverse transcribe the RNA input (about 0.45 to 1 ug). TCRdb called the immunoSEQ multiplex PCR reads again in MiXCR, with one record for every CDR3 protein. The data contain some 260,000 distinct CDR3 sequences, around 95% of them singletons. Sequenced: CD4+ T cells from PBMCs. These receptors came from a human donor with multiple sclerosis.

The CDR3 coding sequence is TGTGCCACCAGTGACTTAACAGGGGGTCGAAACACCATATATTTT. Encoded protein: CATSDLTGGRNTIYF. The V and J genes are TRBV24-1 and TRBJ1-3; TRBD1 matches at 8 bases. Looked up from germline, CDR1 is KGHDR and CDR2 is SFDVKD. V was clipped by 4 bases and J by 5 bases; unmatched bases: 6. This CDR3 has 15 amino acids.

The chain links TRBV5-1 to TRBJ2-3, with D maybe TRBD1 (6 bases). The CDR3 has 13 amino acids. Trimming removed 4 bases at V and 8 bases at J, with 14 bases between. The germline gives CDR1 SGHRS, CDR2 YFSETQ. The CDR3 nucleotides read TGCGCCAGCAGCCCAGGGGCCACCTTTACGCAGTATTTT. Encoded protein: CASSPGATFTQYF.

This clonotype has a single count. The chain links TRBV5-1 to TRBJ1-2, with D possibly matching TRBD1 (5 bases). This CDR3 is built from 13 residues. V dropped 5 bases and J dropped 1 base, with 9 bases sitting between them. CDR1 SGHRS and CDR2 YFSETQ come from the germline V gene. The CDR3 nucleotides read TGCGCCAGCAGACGACAGCTTAACTATGGCTACACCTTC. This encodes CASRRQLNYGYTF.

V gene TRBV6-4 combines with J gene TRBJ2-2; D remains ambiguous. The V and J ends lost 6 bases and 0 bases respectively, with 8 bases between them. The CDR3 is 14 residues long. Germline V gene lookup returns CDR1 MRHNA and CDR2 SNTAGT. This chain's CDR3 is CASRSNSNTGELFF. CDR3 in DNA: TGTGCCAGCAGATCAAACTCGAACACCGGGGAGCTGTTTTTT.

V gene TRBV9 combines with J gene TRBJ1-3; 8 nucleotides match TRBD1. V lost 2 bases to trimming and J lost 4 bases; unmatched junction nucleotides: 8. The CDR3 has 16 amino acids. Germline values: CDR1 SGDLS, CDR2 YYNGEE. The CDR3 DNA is TGTGCCAGCAGCGTTACCCCCGGGACAGGCGGAAACACCATATATTTT. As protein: CASSVTPGTGGNTIYF.

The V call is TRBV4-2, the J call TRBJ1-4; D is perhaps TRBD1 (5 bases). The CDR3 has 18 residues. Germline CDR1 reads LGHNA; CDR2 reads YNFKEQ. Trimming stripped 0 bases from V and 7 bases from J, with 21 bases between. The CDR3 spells CASSQDQDLAGIGEKLFF. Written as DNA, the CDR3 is TGTGCCAGCAGCCAAGATCAGGACCTGGCAGGGATCGGTGAAAAACTGTTTTTT.

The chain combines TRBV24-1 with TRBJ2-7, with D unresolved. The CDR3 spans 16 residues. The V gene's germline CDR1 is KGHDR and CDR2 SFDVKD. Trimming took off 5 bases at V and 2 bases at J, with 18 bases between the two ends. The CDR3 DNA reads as TGTGCCACCAGTGTCTGTAGTCGTGGATGGACCTACGAGCAGTACGTC. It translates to CATSVCSRGWTYEQYV.

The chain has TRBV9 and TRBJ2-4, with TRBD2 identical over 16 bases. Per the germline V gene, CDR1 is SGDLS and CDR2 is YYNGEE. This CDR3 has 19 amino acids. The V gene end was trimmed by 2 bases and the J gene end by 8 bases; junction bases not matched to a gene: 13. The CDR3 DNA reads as TGTGCCAGCAGCGTTTACGGGACTAGCGGGAGGGCCGGCGTGTACATTCAGTACTTC. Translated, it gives CASSVYGTSGRAGVYIQYF.

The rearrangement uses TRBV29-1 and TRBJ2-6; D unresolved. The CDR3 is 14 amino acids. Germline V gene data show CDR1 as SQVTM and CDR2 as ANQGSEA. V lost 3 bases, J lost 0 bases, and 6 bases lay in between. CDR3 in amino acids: CSVDGDSGANVLTF. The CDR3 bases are TGCAGCGTTGACGGAGACTCTGGGGCCAACGTCCTGACTTTC.

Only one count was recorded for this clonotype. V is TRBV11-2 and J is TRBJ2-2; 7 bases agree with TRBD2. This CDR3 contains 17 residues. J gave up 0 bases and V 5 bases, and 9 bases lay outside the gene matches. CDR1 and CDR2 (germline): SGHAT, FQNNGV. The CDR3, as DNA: TGTGCCAGCAGCACTAGACTAGCACTAGCGAACACCGGGGAGCTGTTTTTT. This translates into CASSTRLALANTGELFF.

The CDR3 reads CASSRPNSYNEQFF. DNA of the CDR3: TGCGCCAGCAGCCGGCCTAACTCCTACAATGAGCAGTTCTTC. This chain connects TRBV4-1 to TRBJ2-1; D gene ambiguous. This CDR3 contains 14 residues. V was shortened by 4 bases and J by 0 bases, with 7 bases between the two germline ends. The germline V gene has CDR1 MGHRA and CDR2 YSYEKL.

This CDR3 is CASSWGTVPNYGYTF. Written as DNA, the CDR3 is TGCGCCAGCAGCTGGGGGACAGTTCCTAACTATGGCTACACCTTC. The chain is built from TRBV5-1 and TRBJ1-2; 7 bases fit TRBD1. The germline gives CDR1 SGHRS, CDR2 YFSETQ. This CDR3 region has 15 residues. V lost 3 bases to trimming and J lost 0 bases; unmatched junction nucleotides: 5.

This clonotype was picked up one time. The CDR3 here is CASSPGGGGDTQYF. In DNA, the CDR3 is TGTGCCAGCAGCCCTGGAGGAGGGGGGGATACGCAGTATTTT. The chain combines TRBV5-4 with TRBJ2-3, with D perhaps being TRBD1 or TRBD2 (6 bases each). The V gene's germline CDR1 is SGHNT and CDR2 YYREEE (reference sequence). This CDR3 spans 14 amino acids. V dropped 4 bases and J dropped 6 bases, with 15 bases sitting between them. Complete variable domain (other parts from reference TRBV5-4 and TRBJ2-3): ETGVTQSPTHLIKTRGQQVTLRCSSQSGHNTVSWYQQALGQGPQFIFQYYREEENGRGNFPPRFSGLQFPNYSSELNVNALELDDSALYLCASSPGGGGDTQYFGPGTRLTVL.

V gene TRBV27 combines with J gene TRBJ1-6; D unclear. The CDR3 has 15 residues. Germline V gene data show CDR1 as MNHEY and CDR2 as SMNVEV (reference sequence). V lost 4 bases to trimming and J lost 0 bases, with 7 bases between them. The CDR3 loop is CASSWQVSYNSPLHF. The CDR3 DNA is TGTGCCAGCAGTTGGCAGGTCTCCTATAATTCACCCCTCCACTTT.

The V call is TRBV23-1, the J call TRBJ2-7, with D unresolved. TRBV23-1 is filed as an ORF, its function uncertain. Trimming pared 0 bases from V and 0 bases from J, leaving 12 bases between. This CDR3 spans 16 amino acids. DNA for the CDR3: TGCGCCAGCAGTCAATCGTGGCAGATATACTCCTACGAGCAGTACTTC. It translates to CASSQSWQIYSYEQYF.

CDR3 bases: TGTGCCAGCAGCTTCGGGTCGCTCAATGAGCAGTTCTTC. It is translated as CASSFGSLNEQFF. The rearrangement joins TRBV7-2 to TRBJ2-1, with D hard to call. The CDR3 loop spans 13 amino acids. V lost 3 bases to trimming and J lost 6 bases, with 9 bases between them. Germline CDR1 SGHTA, CDR2 FQGNSA. The full variable domain, its missing parts supplied by reference TRBV7-2 and TRBJ2-1, is GAGVSQSPSNKVTEKGKDVELRCDPISGHTALYWYRQSLGQGLEFLIYFQGNSAPDKSGLPSDRFSAERTGGSVSTLTIQRTQQEDSAVYLCASSFGSLNEQFFGPGTRLTVL.

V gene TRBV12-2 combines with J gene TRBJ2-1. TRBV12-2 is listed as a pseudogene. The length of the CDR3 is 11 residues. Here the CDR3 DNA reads TGTGCAAGTCGCTTAAAAAATGAGCAGTTCTTC. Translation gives CASRLKNEQFF.

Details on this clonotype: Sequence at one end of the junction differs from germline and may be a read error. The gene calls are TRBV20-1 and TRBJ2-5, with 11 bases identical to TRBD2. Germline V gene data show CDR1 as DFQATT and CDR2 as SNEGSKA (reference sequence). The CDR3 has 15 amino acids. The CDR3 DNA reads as TGCAGTGCTAGGATTCGGACTAGCGGGCTTGAGACCCAGCACTTC. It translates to CSARIRTSGLETQHF.

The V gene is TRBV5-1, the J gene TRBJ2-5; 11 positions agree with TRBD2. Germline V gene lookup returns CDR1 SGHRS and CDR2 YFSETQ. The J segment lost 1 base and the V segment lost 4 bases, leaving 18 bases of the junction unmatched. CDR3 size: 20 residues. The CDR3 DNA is TGCGCCAGCAGCCCAAACCCTCTTTCAGGGACTAGCGGAACCCAAGAGACCCAGTACTTC. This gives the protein CASSPNPLSGTSGTQETQYF.

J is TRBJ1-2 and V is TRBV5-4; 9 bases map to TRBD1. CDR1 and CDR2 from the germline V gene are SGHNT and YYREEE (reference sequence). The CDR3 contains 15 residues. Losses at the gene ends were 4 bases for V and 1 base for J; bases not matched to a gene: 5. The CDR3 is CASSAGQGSNYGYTF. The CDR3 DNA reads TGTGCCAGCAGCGCGGGACAGGGAAGTAACTATGGCTACACCTTC.

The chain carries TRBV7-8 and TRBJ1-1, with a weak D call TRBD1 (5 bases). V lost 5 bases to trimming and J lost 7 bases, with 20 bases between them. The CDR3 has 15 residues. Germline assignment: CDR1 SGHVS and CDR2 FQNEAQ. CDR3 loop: CASSAAYRGRGEAFF. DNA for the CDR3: TGTGCCAGCAGCGCCGCCTACCGGGGACGAGGTGAAGCTTTCTTT.

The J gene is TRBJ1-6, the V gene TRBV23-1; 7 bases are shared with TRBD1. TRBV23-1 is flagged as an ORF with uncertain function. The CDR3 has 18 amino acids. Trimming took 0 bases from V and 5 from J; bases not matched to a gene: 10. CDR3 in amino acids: CASSQSCNRQGNNSPLHF. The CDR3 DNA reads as TGCGCCAGCAGTCAATCATGCAATCGACAGGGCAATAATTCACCCCTCCACTTT.

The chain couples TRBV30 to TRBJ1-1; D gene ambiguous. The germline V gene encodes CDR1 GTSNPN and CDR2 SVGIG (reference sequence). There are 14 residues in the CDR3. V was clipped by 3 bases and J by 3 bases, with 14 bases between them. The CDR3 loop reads CAWRVYGEYTEAFF. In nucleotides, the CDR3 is TGTGCCTGGAGGGTTTATGGGGAGTACACTGAAGCTTTCTTT.

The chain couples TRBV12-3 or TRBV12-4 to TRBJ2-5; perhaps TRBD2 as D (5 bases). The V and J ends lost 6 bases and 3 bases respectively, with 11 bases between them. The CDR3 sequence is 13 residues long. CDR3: CASRRAEKETQYF. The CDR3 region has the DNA TGTGCCAGCAGGAGGGCGGAAAAAGAGACCCAGTACTTC.

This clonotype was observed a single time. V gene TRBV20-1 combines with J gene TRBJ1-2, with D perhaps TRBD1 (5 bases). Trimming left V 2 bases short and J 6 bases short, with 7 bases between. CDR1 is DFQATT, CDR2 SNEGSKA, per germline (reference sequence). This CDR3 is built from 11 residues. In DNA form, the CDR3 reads TGCAGTGCTAGACAGGGTCATGGCTACACCTTC. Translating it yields CSARQGHGYTF.